Only one count was recorded for the clone carrying this T cell receptor beta chain. The data originate from a study of blood T cell repertoires in COVID-19. Study at large: Samples representing acute and convalescent COVID-19 were sourced from the United States, Italy and Spain. PBMCs, B-cell-depleted T cells, or T cells were the source of the cDNA or gDNA that made up the material.

Authors' data handling: How many nucleated cells were present was estimated from reference gene primer amplification. The method was immunoSEQ multiplex PCR; TCRdb's version includes in-frame clones alone and lacks a portion of them. Clone size and V and J calls were adopted from that table, with D and trimming inferred from the DNA. The sample lists more than 150,000 clones, 82% occurring once. V was cut by 4 bases and J by 8 bases, with 16 bases left in between. The CDR3 sequence is 14 residues long. Germline lookup yields CDR1 SGHDT and CDR2 YYEEEE. This rearrangement joins TRBV5-6 to TRBJ1-5; D unresolved. The TCR sequence derives from a woman in her twenties or thirties with acute or convalescent COVID-19. What was sequenced was peripheral blood. The CDR3 DNA follows: TGTGCCAGCAGCCTCAGCGGGAGTGGGGAGCCCCAGCATTTT. Its protein product is CASSLSGSGEPQHF.